These 32 T cell receptor beta chains were all obtained from the same sample, sequenced in a study of cytomegalovirus exposure and HLA in healthy donors listed by TCRdb under 2017. Library construction relied on the immunoSEQ multiplex PCR assay. For the multiplex PCR, a mixture combining 60 forward primers for TCR Vbeta segments and 13 reverse primers for TCR Jbeta segments was used. Drawn from immuneACCESS, this table holds only the in-frame rearrangements with V and J called that TCRdb kept. Clones are partly lost; checked studies trace under half to an unresolved V gene and leave the rest unexplained. This sample gives about 99,000 clones in total; about 80% of them show up just once. The top ten clones comprise about 5.4% of the sample. Sequences were obtained from PBMCs. Source of these receptors: a woman aged 18-35 years in good health and CMV-seropositive.

The chain carries TRBV5-6 and TRBJ1-4, with unresolved D. Germline V CDR1 and CDR2: SGHDT, YYEEEE. V lost 0 bases and J 0 bases, leaving 3 bases between the germline ends. CDR3 size: 14 residues. CDR3 DNA sequence: TGTGCCAGCAGCTTGGTAGCAACTAATGAAAAACTGTTTTTT. Translated: CASSLVATNEKLFF.

The chain recombines TRBV28 with TRBJ1-5; possibly TRBD1 for D (6 bases). The CDR3 spans 17 residues. V lost 5 bases and J 4 bases, leaving 21 bases between the germline ends. The germline V gene encodes CDR1 MDHEN and CDR2 SYDVKM. The CDR3 loop reads CASSPPPDSGRNQPQHF. CDR3 sequence (DNA): TGTGCCAGCAGTCCACCGCCGGACAGCGGTCGGAATCAGCCCCAGCATTTT.

This clone was seen once. The chain links TRBV7-3 to TRBJ2-1, with 8 bases that match TRBD1. The CDR3 is made up of 14 amino acids. Germline CDR1 SGHTA, CDR2 FQGTGA. Trimming took 2 bases from V and 9 from J; bases not matched to a gene: 6. The CDR3 nucleotides are TGTGCCAGCAGCTTAGAAACAGGGGGAAGTGAGCAGTTCTTC. Protein sequence: CASSLETGGSEQFF.

This chain uses TRBV11-3 with TRBJ1-3; D possibly corresponds to TRBD1 (5 bases). There are 15 residues in the CDR3. Trimming removed 5 bases from V and 0 bases from J, with 11 bases in between. In germline, CDR1 is SGHNT, CDR2 YENEEA. CDR3 DNA: TGTGCCAGCAGCATGACAGCGTACTCTGGAAACACCATATATTTT. Its protein product is CASSMTAYSGNTIYF.

The gene calls are TRBV19 and TRBJ1-5; D not resolved. Germline CDR1 LNHDA, CDR2 SQIVND (reference sequence). CDR3 size: 13 residues. V was cut by 2 bases and J by 6 bases, with 8 bases left in between. The CDR3 nucleotides read TGTGCCAGTAGTATACTAGGAACTCAGCCCCAGCATTTT. This translates into CASSILGTQPQHF.

The sample holds one count of this clone. V usage is TRBV28 and J usage is TRBJ1-4, with 8 nucleotides matching TRBD1. V was pared by 5 bases and J by 8 bases, with 7 bases of the junction left unmatched. Looked up from germline, CDR1 is MDHEN and CDR2 is SYDVKM. CDR3 length: 14 amino acids. In DNA, the CDR3 is TGTGCCAGCAGTAAACAGGGGGTAAAGGAAAAACTGTTTTTT. Its protein is CASSKQGVKEKLFF.

CDR3 in DNA: TGTGCCAGCAAATTAACAAGGAGTTGGAACACTGAAGCTTTCTTT. Encoded protein: CASKLTRSWNTEAFF. V and J are TRBV6-5 and TRBJ1-1; D gene uncertain. Germline CDR1 is MNHEY and CDR2 is SVGAGI. The V gene lost 7 bases and the J gene lost 1 base, with 16 bases spanning the gap. This CDR3 has 15 amino acids.

This rearrangement joins TRBV6-1 to TRBJ2-1, with 10 bases aligning to TRBD2. Per germline, CDR1 MNHNS and CDR2 SASEGT. This CDR3 has 17 residues. After removal of 2 bases from V and 9 bases from J, the junction contained 13 bases not matched to a gene. CDR3 bases: TGTGCCAGCAGTGAATTGGAACGTAGCGGGAGGAGTGGTGAGCAGTTCTTC. The encoded protein is CASSELERSGRSGEQFF.

CDR3 region: CASTRDSTDTQYF. The DNA of the CDR3 is TGTGCCTCGACCCGGGACTCCACAGATACGCAGTATTTT. The chain uses TRBV13 and TRBJ2-3; D may be TRBD2 (6 bases). The CDR3 loop spans 13 amino acids. Looked up from germline, CDR1 is PRHDT and CDR2 is FYEKMQ (reference sequence). Trimming took 11 bases from V and 2 from J, leaving 14 bases between them.

V usage is TRBV10-1 and J usage is TRBJ2-1; TRBD2 is a possible D gene (6 bases). The length of the CDR3 is 15 residues. V was shortened by 2 bases and J by 7 bases, with 15 bases between the two germline ends. Germline assignment: CDR1 WNHNN and CDR2 SYGVQD (reference sequence). The CDR3 sequence: CASSEVMVAVNEQFF. The DNA for the CDR3 is TGCGCCAGCAGTGAGGTAATGGTAGCGGTTAATGAGCAGTTCTTC.

V gene TRBV15 combines with J gene TRBJ2-1; 8 bases match TRBD2. J was trimmed by 5 bases and V by 0 bases; bases with no gene match: 6. The CDR3 contains 16 residues. Germline assignment: CDR1 LNHNV and CDR2 YYDKDF (reference sequence). CDR3: CATSRDQAGAHNEQFF. The DNA for the CDR3 is TGTGCCACCAGCAGAGATCAAGCGGGAGCCCACAATGAGCAGTTCTTC.

The gene calls are TRBV10-3 and TRBJ2-1, with 11 bases lining up with TRBD2. The germline V gene has CDR1 ENHRY and CDR2 SYGVKD. The CDR3 runs to 16 residues. J lost 4 bases, V lost 6 bases, and 8 bases had no gene match. CDR3 protein: CAISEKGLAEYNEQFF. Written as DNA, the CDR3 is TGTGCCATCAGCGAGAAGGGACTAGCGGAGTACAATGAGCAGTTCTTC.

The genes are TRBV5-1 and TRBJ2-7; 8 bases map to TRBD2. Per the germline V gene, CDR1 is SGHRS and CDR2 is YFSETQ. Trimming cost V 0 bases and J 4 bases; bases outside gene matches: 3. This CDR3 contains 14 residues. The chain's CDR3 is CASSLATGGYEQYF. In DNA form, the CDR3 reads TGCGCCAGCAGCTTGGCCACGGGAGGGTACGAGCAGTACTTC.

The chain employs TRBV28 and TRBJ2-5; D perhaps matches TRBD2 (5 bases). Trimming shortened V by 8 bases and J by 5 bases, and 18 bases separated the two germline ends. CDR3 length: 14 residues. Germline V lookup: CDR1 MDHEN, CDR2 SYDVKM. CDR3 sequence reads: CASRGYRGRETQYF. DNA for the CDR3: TGTGCCAGCCGCGGCTACCGGGGTCGGGAGACCCAGTACTTC.

In nucleotides, the CDR3 is TGTGCCAGCAGCTTAGGGGGGACTAGCGGGAGGCTCGATGAGCAGTTCTTC. It specifies CASSLGGTSGRLDEQFF. The V and J genes are TRBV7-9 and TRBJ2-1; 15 positions match TRBD2. Germline loops: CDR1 SEHNR, CDR2 FQNEAQ (reference sequence). The CDR3 sequence is 17 residues long. V dropped 1 base and J dropped 8; count of bases not matched to a gene: 6.

The chain links TRBV4-1 to TRBJ2-3; D is unclear. Between the trimmed V and J ends, which lost 0 bases and 13 bases, there was a span of 14 bases. Germline assignment: CDR1 MGHRA and CDR2 YSYEKL. This CDR3 is 13 amino acids long. CDR3 nucleotide sequence: TGCGCCAGCAGCCAAGATACCCTTTCTGAGGAGTATTTT. Encoded protein: CASSQDTLSEEYF.

J is TRBJ2-5 and V is TRBV6-5; 7 nucleotides align to TRBD1. This CDR3 is 16 amino acids long. Germline V gene sequence: CDR1 MNHEY, CDR2 SVGAGI. The ends lost 2 bases at V and 1 base at J; junction bases unmatched: 7. CDR3 in DNA: TGTGCCAGCAGTTACAGGTACAGGGGCCTCCAAGAGACCCAGTACTTC. Residues: CASSYRYRGLQETQYF.

The chain recombines TRBV28 with TRBJ2-2, with D maybe TRBD1 (6 bases). CDR3 length: 16 residues. The ends were cut back, 6 bases at V and 4 bases at J, with 18 bases in the middle. The V gene's germline CDR1 is MDHEN and CDR2 SYDVKM. CDR3 nucleotide sequence: TGTGCCAGCAGGCGACAGGACCTACTTAGCACCGGGGAGCTGTTTTTT. Encoded protein: CASRRQDLLSTGELFF.

The rearrangement uses TRBV9 and TRBJ1-6; 9 positions agree with TRBD1. The CDR3 loop spans 17 amino acids. After removal of 3 bases from V and 2 bases from J, the junction contained 6 bases not matched to a gene. CDR1 SGDLS and CDR2 YYNGEE come from the germline V gene. The chain's CDR3 is CASSGRDRVAYNSPLHF. CDR3 DNA sequence: TGTGCCAGCAGCGGCCGGGACAGGGTCGCCTATAATTCACCCCTCCACTTT.

The chain has TRBV7-9 and TRBJ2-5; TRBD1 agrees at 7 bases. After removal of 5 bases from V and 5 bases from J, the junction contained 8 bases not matched to a gene. The germline CDR1 and CDR2 sequences are SEHNR and FQNEAQ (reference sequence). CDR3 length: 14 residues. The CDR3 protein is CASSPQGVMETQYF. CDR3 sequence (DNA): TGTGCCAGCAGCCCCCAGGGGGTGATGGAGACCCAGTACTTC.

This clone appeared once. The V gene is TRBV6-5, the J gene TRBJ1-3; TRBD1 matches 7 bases. V lost 9 bases to trimming and J lost 3 bases; unmatched junction nucleotides: 11. Germline V CDR1 and CDR2: MNHEY, SVGAGI. This CDR3 region has 15 residues. The CDR3 region is CASSTTDRVGNTIYF. In DNA, the CDR3 is TGTGCCAGTTCCACTACAGACAGGGTTGGAAACACCATATATTTT.

CDR3 bases: TGTGCCAGCAGTGAGGTACAGAACACTGAAGCTTTCTTT. Its translation: CASSEVQNTEAFF. This chain links TRBV6-1 with TRBJ1-1; D call uncertain. The CDR3 runs to 13 residues. Germline CDR1 MNHNS, CDR2 SASEGT. The V and J ends lost 3 bases and 1 base respectively, with 6 bases between them.

With regard to this clone: This likely comes from a read error, as the CDR3 has no conserved phenylalanine or tryptophan at its end. The chain joins TRBV5-1 to TRBJ2-3; 7 bases match TRBD1. CDR1 SGHRS and CDR2 YFSETQ come from the germline V gene. CDR3 length: 14 amino acids. With 4 bases clipped from V and 1 base from J, the junction kept 3 bases outside the gene matches. DNA of the CDR3: TGCGCCAGCAGCCAGGGGACAGGCACAGATACGCAGTATGTT. Residues: CASSQGTGTDTQYV.

The chain recombines TRBV28 with TRBJ2-7; TRBD2 aligns across 9 bases. The germline gives CDR1 MDHEN, CDR2 SYDVKM. The V and J ends lost 4 bases and 4 bases, in that order; junction bases with no gene match: 11. This CDR3 is 16 amino acids long. In nucleotides, the CDR3 is TGTGCCAGCAGTTCCAGCGGGAGGCAAATCCGTTACGAGCAGTACTTC. It codes for CASSSSGRQIRYEQYF.

As DNA, the CDR3 is TGCAGCGTCCCCTCAGGGGGCGCTGGGAACACTGAAGCTTTCTTT. Protein product: CSVPSGGAGNTEAFF. This chain uses TRBV29-1 with TRBJ1-1; 8 bases line up with TRBD1. V shed 6 bases and J 1 base; nucleotides not matched to a gene: 10. The V gene's germline CDR1 is SQVTM and CDR2 ANQGSEA. CDR3 length: 15 residues.

The gene calls are TRBV9 and TRBJ2-3, with 7 nucleotides matching TRBD2. This CDR3 comprises 16 residues. Trimming cost V 4 bases and J 0 bases; bases outside gene matches: 8. Germline assignment: CDR1 SGDLS and CDR2 YYNGEE. In nucleotides, the CDR3 is TGTGCCAGCAGCCCCCAGGCGGGAGTGAGCACAGATACGCAGTATTTT. This sequence encodes CASSPQAGVSTDTQYF.

This chain uses TRBV28 with TRBJ2-1, with TRBD2 as a possible D gene (5 bases). CDR3 size: 15 residues. Per germline, CDR1 MDHEN and CDR2 SYDVKM. Trimming pared 10 bases from V and 7 bases from J, leaving 23 bases between. CDR3 protein: CATGESGPSRNEQFF. The CDR3 region has the DNA TGTGCCACCGGGGAGAGCGGCCCCTCCAGGAATGAGCAGTTCTTC.

V and J are TRBV15 and TRBJ2-1; 8 nucleotides agree with TRBD1. Trimming cost V 0 bases and J 8 bases; bases outside gene matches: 6. CDR3 length: 15 residues. Per the germline V gene, CDR1 is LNHNV and CDR2 is YYDKDF (reference sequence). The CDR3 DNA reads TGTGCCACCAGCAGAGATGGACAGGGTGTCGATGAGCAGTTCTTC. Translated: CATSRDGQGVDEQFF.

This clone was counted a single time. The V gene is TRBV5-1, the J gene TRBJ1-2; 8 bases align to TRBD1. The germline V gene encodes CDR1 SGHRS and CDR2 YFSETQ. The CDR3 has 15 residues. V trimming: 4 bases; J trimming: 1 base; junction bases outside the gene matches: 6. The CDR3 loop is CASSPGQGGNYGYTF. DNA for the CDR3: TGCGCCAGCAGCCCCGGACAGGGTGGTAACTATGGCTACACCTTC.

In regard to this clone: One junction end disagrees with the germline gene, perhaps due to a read error. This chain uses TRBV30 with TRBJ2-7, with a weak D call TRBD2 (5 bases). Germline lookup yields CDR1 GTSNPN and CDR2 SVGIG (reference sequence). This CDR3 is 14 amino acids long. In DNA form, the CDR3 reads TGTGCCTGGAGTGTATATGGGAGTAGAAACGAGCAGTGCTTC. Protein sequence: CAWSVYGSRNEQCF.

Comments on this clone: The CDR3 ends on some other residue instead of the conserved phenylalanine or tryptophan, so this is likely a read error. This chain joins TRBV6-1 and TRBJ2-3; 9 bases line up with TRBD2. The CDR3 covers 15 residues. Per the germline V gene, CDR1 is MNHNS and CDR2 is SASEGT. Unmatched junction bases numbered 5, after V lost 5 bases and J lost 2 bases. The CDR3 region has the DNA TGTGCCAGCAGTCGACTAGCGGATAACACAGATACGCAGTATGTT. Residues: CASSRLADNTDTQYV.

This rearrangement joins TRBV27 to TRBJ2-7; 7 bases are a match to TRBD2. This CDR3 region has 14 residues. Germline V gene data show CDR1 as MNHEY and CDR2 as SMNVEV (reference sequence). Trimming removed 2 bases from V and 5 bases from J; junction bases left unmatched: 6. CDR3 in amino acids: CASSLSGLGNEQYF. The CDR3 DNA reads as TGTGCCAGCAGTTTAAGTGGACTAGGCAACGAGCAGTACTTC.